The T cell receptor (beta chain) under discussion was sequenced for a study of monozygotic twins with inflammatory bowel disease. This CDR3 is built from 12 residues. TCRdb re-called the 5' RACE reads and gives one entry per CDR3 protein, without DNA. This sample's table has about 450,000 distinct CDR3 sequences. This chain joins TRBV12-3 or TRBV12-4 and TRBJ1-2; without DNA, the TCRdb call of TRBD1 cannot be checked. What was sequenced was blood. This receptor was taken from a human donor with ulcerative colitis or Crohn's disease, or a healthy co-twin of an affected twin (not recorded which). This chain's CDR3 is CASSSGIDGYTF.